This T cell receptor beta chain was sequenced for a study of post-analysis software for immune sequencing data. Findings and caveats of the study: Analysis by F measure revealed that same-batch samples clustered strongly together. Significantly lower normalized Chao1 diversity was found in patients with multiple sclerosis relative to controls. Among five TRBV segments more frequent in patients than controls were TRBV5-6, TRBV5-1 and TRBV20-1.

Presence of unique molecular identifiers characterized the TCR beta cDNA libraries. Out of 1 to 10 million T cells, about 500,000 cDNA molecules were generated. TCRdb independently ran MiXCR on the PCR reads; one entry per CDR3 protein. The sample records 170,000 or so distinct CDR3 sequences, about 30% being singletons. The V gene end was trimmed by 7 bases and the J gene end by 4 bases; junction bases not matched to a gene: 13. Germline V gives CDR1 SNHLY, CDR2 FYNNEI. The CDR3 extends over 16 amino acids. In this sample, this clonotype turned up a few times. Its antigen remains unknown. The chain recombines TRBV2 with TRBJ2-7, with TRBD2 matching over 10 bases. The receptor was derived from a girl between 5 and 17 years old with multiple sclerosis. Specimen: blood. CDR3 region: CASTAIISGRQYEQYF. The CDR3 nucleotides read TGTGCCAGCACCGCCATTATTAGCGGGAGGCAATACGAGCAGTACTTC.